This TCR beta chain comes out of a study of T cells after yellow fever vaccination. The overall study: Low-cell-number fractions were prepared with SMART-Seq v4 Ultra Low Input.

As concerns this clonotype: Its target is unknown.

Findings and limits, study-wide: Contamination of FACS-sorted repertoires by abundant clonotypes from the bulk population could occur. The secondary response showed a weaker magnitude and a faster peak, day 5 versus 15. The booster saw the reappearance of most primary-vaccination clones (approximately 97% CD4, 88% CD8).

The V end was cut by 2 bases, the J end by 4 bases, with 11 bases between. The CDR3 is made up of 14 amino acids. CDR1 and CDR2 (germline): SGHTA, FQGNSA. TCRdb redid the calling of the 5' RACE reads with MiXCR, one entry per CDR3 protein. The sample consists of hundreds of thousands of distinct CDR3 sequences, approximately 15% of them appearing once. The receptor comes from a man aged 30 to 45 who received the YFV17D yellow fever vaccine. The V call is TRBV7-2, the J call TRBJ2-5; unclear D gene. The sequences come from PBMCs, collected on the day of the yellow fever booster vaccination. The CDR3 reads CASSLSPGPETQYF. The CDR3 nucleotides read TGTGCCAGCAGCTTAAGTCCGGGTCCAGAGACCCAGTACTTC. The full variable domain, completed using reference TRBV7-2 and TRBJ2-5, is GAGVSQSPSNKVTEKGKDVELRCDPISGHTALYWYRQSLGQGLEFLIYFQGNSAPDKSGLPSDRFSAERTGGSVSTLTIQRTQQEDSAVYLCASSLSPGPETQYFGPGTRLLVL.